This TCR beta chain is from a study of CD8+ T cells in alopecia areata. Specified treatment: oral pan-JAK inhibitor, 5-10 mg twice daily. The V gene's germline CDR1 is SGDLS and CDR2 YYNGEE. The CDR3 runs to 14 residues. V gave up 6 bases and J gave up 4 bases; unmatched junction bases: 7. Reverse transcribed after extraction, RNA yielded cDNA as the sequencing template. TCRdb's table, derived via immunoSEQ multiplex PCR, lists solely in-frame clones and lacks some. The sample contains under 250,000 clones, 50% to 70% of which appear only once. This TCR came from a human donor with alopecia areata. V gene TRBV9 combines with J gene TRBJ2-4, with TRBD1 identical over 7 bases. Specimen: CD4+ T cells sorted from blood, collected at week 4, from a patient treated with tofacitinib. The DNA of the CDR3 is TGTGCCAGCATCTCAGGGACAGCTAAAAACATTCAGTACTTC. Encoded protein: CASISGTAKNIQYF. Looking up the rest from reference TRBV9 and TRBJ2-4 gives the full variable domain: DSGVTQTPKHLITATGQRVTLRCSPRSGDLSVYWYQQSLDQGLQFLIQYYNGEERAKGNILERFSAQQFPDLHSELNLSSLELGDSALYFCASISGTAKNIQYFGAGTRLSVL.